This entry is about one T cell receptor (beta chain). Its antigen is still unknown. Expressed TCRB transcripts were sequenced because the entire RNA isolate underwent reverse transcription. Method: immunoSEQ multiplex PCR; TCRdb's copy keeps in-frame clones and lacks some. The table has under 130,000 clones, around 30% seen once. The sample belongs to a study of beta chain features in type 1 diabetes. Whole-study findings and limits: TCRB CDR3 length was moderately but significantly reduced in all four CD4+ subsets of Type 1 diabetes patients. Cells expressing TCR highly could be over-represented by cDNA sequencing. A definitive answer on HLA type influencing TCRB rearrangement was not reached here.

CDR1 and CDR2 (germline): SGHAT, FQNNGV. V dropped 0 bases and J dropped 10 bases, with 7 bases sitting between them. The CDR3 loop spans 12 amino acids. Using CD45RO/CCR7/CD25/CD127/CD95/CD27, CD4+ naive, central memory, regulatory and stem cell-like memory cells were sorted. The V gene is TRBV11-2, the J gene TRBJ2-1, with D possibly matching TRBD1 (5 bases). The sequenced material came from central memory CD4+ T cells from blood. This clonotype was obtained from a woman under 30 with type 1 diabetes. CDR3 region: CASSLERTEQFF. The CDR3 DNA is TGTGCCAGCAGCTTAGAGAGGACAGAGCAGTTCTTC.